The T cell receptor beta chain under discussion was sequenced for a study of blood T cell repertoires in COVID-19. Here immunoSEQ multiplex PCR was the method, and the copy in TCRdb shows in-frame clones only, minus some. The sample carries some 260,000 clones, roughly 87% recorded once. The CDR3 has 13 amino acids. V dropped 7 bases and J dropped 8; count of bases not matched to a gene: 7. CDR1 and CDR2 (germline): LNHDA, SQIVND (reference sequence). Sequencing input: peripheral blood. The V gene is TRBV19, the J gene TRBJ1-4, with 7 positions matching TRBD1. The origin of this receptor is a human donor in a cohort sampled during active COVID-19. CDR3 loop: CASTQGGREKLFF. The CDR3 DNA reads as TGTGCCAGTACCCAAGGGGGCAGGGAAAAACTGTTTTTT.